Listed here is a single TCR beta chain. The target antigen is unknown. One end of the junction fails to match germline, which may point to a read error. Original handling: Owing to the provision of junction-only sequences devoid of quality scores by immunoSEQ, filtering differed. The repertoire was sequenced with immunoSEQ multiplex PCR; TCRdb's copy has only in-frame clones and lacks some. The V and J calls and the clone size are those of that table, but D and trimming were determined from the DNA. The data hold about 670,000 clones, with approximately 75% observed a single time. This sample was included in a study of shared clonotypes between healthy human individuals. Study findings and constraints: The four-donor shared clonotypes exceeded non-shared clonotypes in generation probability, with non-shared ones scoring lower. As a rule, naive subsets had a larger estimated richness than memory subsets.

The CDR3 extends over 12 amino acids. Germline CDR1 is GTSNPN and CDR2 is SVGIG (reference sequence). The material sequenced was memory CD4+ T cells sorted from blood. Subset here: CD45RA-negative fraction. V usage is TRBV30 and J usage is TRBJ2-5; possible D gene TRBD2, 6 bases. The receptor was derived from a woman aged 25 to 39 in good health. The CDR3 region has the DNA TGTGCCGGGAGAGGTGGGGGGGAGACCCAGTACTTC. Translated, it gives CAGRGGGETQYF.